A single sample gave rise to the 7 T cell receptor beta chains below, sequenced in a study of response to subunit inactivated influenza vaccine listed by TCRdb under 2018. The library was obtained by RT-PCR. The sample was run on an Illumina HiSeq 2500. TCRdb reran the public reads through fastp at Q25 and MiXCR, keeping productive beta chains. Rows are combined by CDR3 protein, so each entry shows the most common genes and DNA. Present in this sample are hundreds of thousands of distinct CDR3 sequences, around 16% of which were seen just once. The ten largest clones add up to roughly 10% of the sample. The sample in question was PBMCs from blood, obtained about 13 days after vaccination. Source of these receptors: a man aged 50 to 59 who received an inactivated influenza vaccine. Donor details come from another sample of the same person, matched by shared clones.

The V gene is TRBV7-2, the J gene TRBJ2-3; a possible D gene is TRBD2 (5 bases). Germline values: CDR1 SGHTA, CDR2 FQGNSA. The CDR3 consists of 11 residues. V was cut by 6 bases and J by 10 bases, with 11 bases left in between. CDR3 protein: CASSPGDPQYF. The DNA of the CDR3 is TGTGCCAGCAGTCCCGGGGATCCGCAGTATTTT.

This clonotype came up once. The chain combines TRBV29-1 with TRBJ2-1; 8 nucleotides line up with TRBD1. The CDR3 loop spans 12 amino acids. Unmatched junction bases numbered 6, after V lost 5 bases and J lost 9 bases. CDR1 and CDR2 from the germline V gene are SQVTM and ANQGSEA. As DNA, the CDR3 is TGCAGCGTTCATCAGGGGGCAGGTGAGCAGTTCTTC. Translation: CSVHQGAGEQFF.

This clonotype came up many times. V gene TRBV6-6 combines with J gene TRBJ2-7, with 7 bases identical to TRBD2. CDR3 length equals 12 residues. V dropped 8 bases and J dropped 6; count of bases not matched to a gene: 7. Germline values: CDR1 MNHNY, CDR2 SVGAGI (reference sequence). CDR3 sequence (DNA): TGTGCCAGCGAGGGAGGGCCGGGCGAGCAGTACTTC. It is translated as CASEGGPGEQYF.

This chain connects TRBV5-5 to TRBJ2-2; 9 bases fit TRBD1. Germline V gene sequence: CDR1 SGHKS, CDR2 YYEKEE (reference sequence). V trimming: 0 bases; J trimming: 4 bases; junction bases outside the gene matches: 4. There are 16 residues in the CDR3. CDR3 in amino acids: CASSLGDRARTGELFF. In DNA, the CDR3 is TGTGCCAGCAGCTTGGGGGACAGGGCTCGCACCGGGGAGCTGTTTTTT.

This clonotype was recorded a few times. The genes are TRBV24-1 and TRBJ2-1; the D call may be TRBD1 or TRBD2 (6 bases each). The CDR3 is 15 amino acids. Germline V gene lookup returns CDR1 KGHDR and CDR2 SFDVKD. Trimming stripped 5 bases from V and 3 bases from J, with 13 bases between. CDR3 sequence (DNA): TGTGCCACCAGTGGGTCGGGGGCGAACTACAATGAGCAGTTCTTC. Translating gives CATSGSGANYNEQFF.

The V gene is TRBV29-1, the J gene TRBJ2-1, with 9 bases matching TRBD2. This CDR3 region has 18 residues. The germline CDR1 and CDR2 sequences are SQVTM and ANQGSEA. V dropped 6 bases and J dropped 2; count of bases not matched to a gene: 17. CDR3 bases: TGCAGCGTCCCCGGGACTAGCTTGGTGTTGCCTACCTACAATGAGCAGTTCTTC. This translates into CSVPGTSLVLPTYNEQFF.

The V call is TRBV12-3 or TRBV12-4, the J call TRBJ2-1; 8 positions match TRBD1. The CDR3 is made up of 16 amino acids. With 7 bases clipped from V and 4 bases from J, the junction kept 12 bases outside the gene matches. CDR3: CASTLTGGLPYNEQFF. The CDR3 region has the DNA TGTGCCAGCACTCTTACAGGGGGGCTGCCGTACAATGAGCAGTTCTTC.